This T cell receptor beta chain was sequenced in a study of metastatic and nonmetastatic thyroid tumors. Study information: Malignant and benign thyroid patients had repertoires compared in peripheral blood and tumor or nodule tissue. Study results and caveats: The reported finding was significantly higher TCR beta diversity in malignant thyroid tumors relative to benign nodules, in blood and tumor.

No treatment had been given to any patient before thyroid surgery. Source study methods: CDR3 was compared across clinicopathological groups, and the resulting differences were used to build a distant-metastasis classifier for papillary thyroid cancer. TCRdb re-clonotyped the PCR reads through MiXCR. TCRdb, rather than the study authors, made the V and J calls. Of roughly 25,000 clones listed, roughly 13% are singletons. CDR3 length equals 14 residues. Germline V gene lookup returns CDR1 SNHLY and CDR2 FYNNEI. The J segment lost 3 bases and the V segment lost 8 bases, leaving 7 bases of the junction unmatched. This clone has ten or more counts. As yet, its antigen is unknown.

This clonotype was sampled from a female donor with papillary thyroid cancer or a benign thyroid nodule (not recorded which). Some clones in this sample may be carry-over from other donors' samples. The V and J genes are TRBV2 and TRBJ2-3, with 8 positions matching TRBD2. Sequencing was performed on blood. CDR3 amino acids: CASSGLVRTDTQYF. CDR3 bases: TGTGCCAGCTCGGGACTAGTGAGGACAGATACGCAGTATTTT.